This passage covers 10 T cell receptor beta chains from one sample sequenced in a study of control samples from healthy donors and cancer patients (TCRdb year 2020). Library preparation was by the immunoSEQ multiplex PCR assay. In TCRdb, the immuneACCESS table is reduced to in-frame sequences with V and J assigned. These tables do not hold every clone; where another copy was compared, an unresolved V gene accounts for under half, and the others remain unexplained. The sample records more than 95,000 clones, around 87% of which are singletons. Around 8.7% of the sample is held by the ten biggest clonotypes. Sequencing was done on a sample of blood. These receptors all stem from a man aged 40-49 years in good health.

The chain joins TRBV30 to TRBJ2-3, with D maybe TRBD1 (6 bases). V lost 2 bases and J lost 2, with 11 bases in between. The CDR3 totals 14 residues. Germline lookup yields CDR1 GTSNPN and CDR2 SVGIG (reference sequence). The chain's CDR3 is CAWSRDIYTDTQYF. The CDR3 DNA reads as TGTGCCTGGAGTAGGGACATTTACACAGATACGCAGTATTTT.

In its sample, this clone was seen once. The V call is TRBV6-6, the J call TRBJ1-2; D unresolved. This CDR3 spans 13 amino acids. Trimming removed 5 bases from V and 4 bases from J, with 11 bases in between. CDR1 MNHNY and CDR2 SVGAGI come from the germline V gene (reference sequence). The CDR3 coding sequence is TGTGCCAGCAGTACCCGGTGGGTCTATGGCTACACCTTC. This encodes CASSTRWVYGYTF.

For the CDR3, the DNA is TGCGCCAGCAGCTTGGTACAGGGAGGACGTGGAGGCACCGGGGAGCTGTTTTTT. Protein product: CASSLVQGGRGGTGELFF. The chain has TRBV5-1 and TRBJ2-2; D is tentatively TRBD1 or TRBD2 (6 bases each). This CDR3 region has 18 residues. Germline V gene data show CDR1 as SGHRS and CDR2 as YFSETQ. V shed 0 bases and J shed 4 bases, with 19 bases lying between them.

This clone showed up just once. The V and J genes are TRBV5-1 and TRBJ1-3, with D hard to call. Trimming took off 0 bases at V and 2 bases at J, with 15 bases between the two ends. There are 17 residues in the CDR3. The germline gives CDR1 SGHRS, CDR2 YFSETQ. CDR3 loop: CASSLDSPTATGNTIYF. The DNA for the CDR3 is TGCGCCAGCAGCTTGGATTCCCCTACAGCCACTGGAAACACCATATATTTT. The full variable domain, completed using reference TRBV5-1 and TRBJ1-3, is KAGVTQTPRYLIKTRGQQVTLSCSPISGHRSVSWYQQTPGQGLQFLFEYFSETQRNKGNFPGRFSGRQFSNSRSEMNVSTLELGDSALYLCASSLDSPTATGNTIYFGEGSWLTVV.

This sequence joins TRBV27 and TRBJ2-1; TRBD1 is a possible D gene (6 bases). The CDR3 contains 15 residues. The germline gives CDR1 MNHEY, CDR2 SMNVEV (reference sequence). Between the trimmed V and J ends, which lost 7 bases and 5 bases, there was a span of 18 bases. CDR3 amino acids: CASTYTGIQDNEQFF. The CDR3, as DNA: TGTGCCAGCACCTATACAGGGATTCAAGACAATGAGCAGTTCTTC.

The chain uses TRBV7-2 and TRBJ2-1; no clear D gene. Germline V gives CDR1 SGHTA, CDR2 FQGNSA. The V end lost 3 bases, the J end lost 0 bases, and 9 bases lay between the germline ends. There are 15 residues in the CDR3. The CDR3 region is CASSFDRSSYNEQFF. The CDR3 DNA is TGTGCCAGCAGCTTTGACCGGAGCTCCTACAATGAGCAGTTCTTC.

There are a few counts of this clone. The chain has TRBV13 and TRBJ2-3; D gene unclear. The CDR3 is 12 amino acids. Germline V lookup: CDR1 PRHDT, CDR2 FYEKMQ (reference sequence). The V gene lost 5 bases and the J gene lost 1 base, with 4 bases spanning the gap. The CDR3 DNA reads TGTGCCAGCAGCGCTGGCACAGATACGCAGTATTTT. Translated: CASSAGTDTQYF.

The chain joins TRBV18 to TRBJ2-7; TRBD1 matches 7 bases. J gave up 5 bases and V 6 bases, and 4 bases lay outside the gene matches. Germline CDR1 KGHSH, CDR2 LQKENI. The CDR3 runs to 12 residues. The CDR3 DNA follows: TGTGCCAGCTCCCAAACAGGGGACGAGCAGTACTTC. It is translated as CASSQTGDEQYF.

This clone was counted once. This chain uses TRBV11-2 with TRBJ1-2; perhaps TRBD1 as D (6 bases). Germline CDR1 SGHAT, CDR2 FQNNGV. This CDR3 is built from 14 residues. Trimming cost V 0 bases and J 6 bases, with 11 bases left between them. CDR3 DNA: TGTGCCAGCAGCTTAGATTGGGGGGCCCATGGCTACACCTTC. The encoded protein is CASSLDWGAHGYTF.

The chain recombines TRBV6-4 with TRBJ2-2; D may be TRBD2 (6 bases). V gave up 8 bases and J gave up 5 bases, with 15 bases separating them. The CDR3 sequence is 14 residues long. Germline V gene data show CDR1 as MRHNA and CDR2 as SNTAGT. CDR3 in DNA: TGTGCCAGCTCCTATTCGGGGGAGACCGGGGAGCTGTTTTTT. Its protein is CASSYSGETGELFF.